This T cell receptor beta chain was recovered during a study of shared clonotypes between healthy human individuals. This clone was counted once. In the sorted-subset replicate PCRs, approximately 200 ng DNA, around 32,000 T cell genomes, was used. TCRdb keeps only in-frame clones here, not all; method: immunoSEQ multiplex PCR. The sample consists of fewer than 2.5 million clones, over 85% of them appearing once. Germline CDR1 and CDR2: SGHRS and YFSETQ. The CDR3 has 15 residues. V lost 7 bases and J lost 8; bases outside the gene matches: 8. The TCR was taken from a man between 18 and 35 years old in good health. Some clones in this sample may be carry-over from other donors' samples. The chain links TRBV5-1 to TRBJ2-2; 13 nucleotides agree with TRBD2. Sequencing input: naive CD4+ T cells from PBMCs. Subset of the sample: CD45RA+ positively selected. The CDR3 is CASRGLAGAVGELFF. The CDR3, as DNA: TGCGCCAGCCGAGGACTAGCGGGAGCGGTAGGGGAGCTGTTTTTT.